The clone carrying this T cell receptor (beta chain) was counted between two and nine times. This specimen belongs to a study of patients and donors after allogeneic stem cell transplantation. TCRdb passed the RT-PCR reads through MiXCR, listing each CDR3 protein once. The sample comprises roughly 960,000 distinct CDR3 sequences, about a sixth of which are singletons, and 5% to 6.5% rests with the top ten. Germline assignment: CDR1 SGHRS and CDR2 YFSETQ. The CDR3 extends over 18 amino acids. With V trimmed by 1 base and J by 0 bases, 7 bases remained unmatched. Sequencing input: blood, either unsorted or a sorted T cell fraction (not recorded which). This TCR derives from a human donor who was either an allogeneic HSCT recipient or a stem cell or donor lymphocyte infusion donor (not recorded which). It is not recorded whose cells these are; they may come from a transplant donor. The chain links TRBV5-1 to TRBJ2-3; TRBD2 matches 11 bases. The chain's CDR3 is CASSLRPRTSGSTDTQYF. The CDR3 DNA is TGCGCCAGCAGCTTGAGGCCCCGGACTAGCGGGAGCACAGATACGCAGTATTTT.